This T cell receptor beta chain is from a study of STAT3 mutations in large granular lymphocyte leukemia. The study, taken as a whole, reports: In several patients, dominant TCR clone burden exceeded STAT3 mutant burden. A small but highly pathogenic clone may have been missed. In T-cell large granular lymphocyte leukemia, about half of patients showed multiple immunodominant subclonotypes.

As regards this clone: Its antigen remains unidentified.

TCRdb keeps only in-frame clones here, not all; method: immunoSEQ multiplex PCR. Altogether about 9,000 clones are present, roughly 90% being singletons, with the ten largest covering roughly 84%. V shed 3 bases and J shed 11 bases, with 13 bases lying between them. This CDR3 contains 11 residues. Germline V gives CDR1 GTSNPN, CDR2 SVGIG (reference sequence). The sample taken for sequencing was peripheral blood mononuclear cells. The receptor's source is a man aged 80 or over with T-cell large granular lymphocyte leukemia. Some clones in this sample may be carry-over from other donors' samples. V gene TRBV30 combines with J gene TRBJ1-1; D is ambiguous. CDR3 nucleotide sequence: TGTGCCTGGAGCCGGACCCTTGGGGCTTTCTTT. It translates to CAWSRTLGAFF.